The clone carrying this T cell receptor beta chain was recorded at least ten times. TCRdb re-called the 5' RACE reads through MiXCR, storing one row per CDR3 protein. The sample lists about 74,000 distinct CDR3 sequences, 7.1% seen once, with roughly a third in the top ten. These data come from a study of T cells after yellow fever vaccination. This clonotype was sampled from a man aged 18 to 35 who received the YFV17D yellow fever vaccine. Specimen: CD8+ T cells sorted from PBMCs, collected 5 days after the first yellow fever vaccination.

The DNA for the CDR3 is TGTGCCAGCAGCTTACGGATAACGGAGGATGGCACCTTC. Translated: CASSLRITEDGTF. The rearrangement links TRBV7-8 to TRBJ1-2; D is unclear. The V gene's germline CDR1 is SGHVS and CDR2 FQNEAQ. Trimming pared 2 bases from V and 13 bases from J, leaving 17 bases between. The CDR3 covers 13 residues.